A single sample gave rise to the 21 T cell receptor beta chains below, sequenced in a study of cytomegalovirus exposure and HLA in healthy donors. The primer mix had 60 Vbeta and 13 Jbeta primers. TCRdb's table, derived via immunoSEQ multiplex PCR, lists solely in-frame clones and lacks some. The profile shows 160,000 or so clones, 80% of them singletons. Sequencing was done on a sample of PBMCs. The receptors stem from a woman aged 50 to 60 in good health and CMV-seronegative.

This chain joins TRBV6-5 and TRBJ2-5; the D is unclear. Germline CDR1 reads MNHEY; CDR2 reads SVGAGI. This CDR3 comprises 13 residues. V lost 4 bases to trimming and J lost 5 bases, with 11 bases between them. The CDR3 protein is CASSLYNLETQYF. Written as DNA, the CDR3 is TGTGCCAGCAGTTTATACAATTTGGAGACCCAGTACTTC.

This clone was picked up one time. This chain joins TRBV27 and TRBJ2-1, with 12 bases matching TRBD2. There are 16 residues in the CDR3. Germline V CDR1 and CDR2: MNHEY, SMNVEV (reference sequence). J gave up 8 bases and V 5 bases, and 10 bases lay outside the gene matches. As DNA, the CDR3 is TGTGCCAGCAGTGCCCTCCTAGCGGGAGGGCCTTATGAGCAGTTCTTC. Protein sequence: CASSALLAGGPYEQFF.

The rearrangement links TRBV27 to TRBJ1-3; D might be TRBD1 (6 bases). Trimming stripped 5 bases from V and 0 bases from J, with 8 bases between. Per germline, CDR1 MNHEY and CDR2 SMNVEV (reference sequence). The CDR3 loop spans 14 amino acids. CDR3 nucleotides: TGTGCCAGCAGTCAGACAGGCTCTGGAAACACCATATATTTT. This translates into CASSQTGSGNTIYF.

The chain uses TRBV7-3 and TRBJ2-1; 8 positions agree with TRBD1. The CDR3 length is 14 residues. V shed 3 bases and J 8 bases; nucleotides not matched to a gene: 6. The germline V gene has CDR1 SGHTA and CDR2 FQGTGA. The CDR3 nucleotides are TGTGCCAGCAGCTTCCGGACAGGGAGCGATGAGCAGTTCTTC. Amino acid sequence: CASSFRTGSDEQFF.

The gene calls are TRBV28 and TRBJ2-7; 10 bases fit TRBD2. CDR1 is MDHEN, CDR2 SYDVKM, per germline. V lost 6 bases and J lost 0; bases outside the gene matches: 17. The CDR3 totals 19 residues. The CDR3 bases are TGTGCCAGCAGCCTCCCGTTTGGAGGACTAGCGGACCTCTCCTACGAGCAGTACTTC. Its translation: CASSLPFGGLADLSYEQYF.

The chain couples TRBV19 to TRBJ2-5; 7 bases map to TRBD1. With V trimmed by 2 bases and J by 1 base, 13 bases remained unmatched. CDR1 and CDR2 from the germline V gene are LNHDA and SQIVND (reference sequence). The CDR3 covers 18 residues. The CDR3 region has the DNA TGTGCCAGTAGTATATTACACAGGGGACCTGCCTTCCAAGAGACCCAGTACTTC. The encoded protein is CASSILHRGPAFQETQYF.

This clone was observed a handful of times. The rearrangement uses TRBV4-3 and TRBJ1-2; D uncertain. From germline, CDR1 is LGHNA and CDR2 YSLEER. The CDR3 is made up of 15 amino acids. The V end was cut by 2 bases, the J end by 0 bases, with 10 bases between. This CDR3 is CASSQTQFSNYGYTF. CDR3 coding DNA: TGCGCCAGCAGCCAAACCCAGTTTTCTAACTATGGCTACACCTTC.

This chain links TRBV7-8 with TRBJ1-1, with 7 bases lining up with TRBD1. In germline, CDR1 is SGHVS, CDR2 FQNEAQ. Unmatched junction bases numbered 8, after V lost 5 bases and J lost 5 bases. The CDR3 runs to 14 residues. The CDR3 sequence: CASSTQGFPTEAFF. As DNA, the CDR3 is TGTGCCAGCAGCACACAGGGGTTCCCAACTGAAGCTTTCTTT.

V gene TRBV9 combines with J gene TRBJ1-3; 11 bases fit TRBD1. Trimming took 3 bases from V and 5 from J; bases not matched to a gene: 10. CDR3 length: 17 amino acids. CDR1 is SGDLS, CDR2 YYNGEE, per germline. Written as DNA, the CDR3 is TGTGCCAGCAGCGCCGAAGGGACAGGGGGTAATCGAAACACCATATATTTT. Residues: CASSAEGTGGNRNTIYF.

The chain is built from TRBV27 and TRBJ2-7; D call uncertain. Germline CDR1 reads MNHEY; CDR2 reads SMNVEV (reference sequence). Trimming removed 6 bases from V and 6 bases from J, with 12 bases in between. CDR3 length equals 12 residues. The CDR3 region has the DNA TGTGCCAGCAGACTGCCACCGGGCGAGCAGTACTTC. Its translation is CASRLPPGEQYF.

The chain links TRBV28 to TRBJ1-2, with 8 bases aligning to TRBD1. CDR3 length equals 15 residues. CDR1 and CDR2 (germline): MDHEN, SYDVKM. Germline trimming cut 7 bases from V and 7 bases from J; bases unmatched to any gene: 14. The CDR3 DNA is TGTGCCAGCACCGTAACCCGACAGGGGATAGGTGGCTACACCTTC. This sequence encodes CASTVTRQGIGGYTF.

This chain uses TRBV9 with TRBJ1-1; TRBD1 might be the D (5 bases). Trimming removed 0 bases from V and 2 bases from J, with 11 bases in between. The CDR3 sequence is 15 residues long. Germline CDR1 reads SGDLS; CDR2 reads YYNGEE. CDR3 in DNA: TGTGCCAGCAGCGTAGGGGGGGTACCCAACACTGAAGCTTTCTTT. This sequence encodes CASSVGGVPNTEAFF.

The chain recombines TRBV9 with TRBJ1-1; a weak D match, TRBD1 (5 bases). Germline CDR1 is SGDLS and CDR2 is YYNGEE. The CDR3 has 14 amino acids. Trimming shortened V by 3 bases and J by 3 bases, and 12 bases separated the two germline ends. The CDR3 DNA reads TGTGCCAGCAGCGGCGGGGGGGTTTACACTGAAGCTTTCTTT. Translated: CASSGGGVYTEAFF.

The chain joins TRBV18 to TRBJ2-3; TRBD2 matches at 13 bases. Germline assignment: CDR1 KGHSH and CDR2 LQKENI. The CDR3 runs 17 residues. The junction had 10 bases not matched to a gene; V was cut back by 3 bases and J by 7 bases. The CDR3 is CASSPIATSGGINTQYF. CDR3 bases: TGTGCCAGCTCACCGATCGCGACTAGCGGGGGGATAAATACGCAGTATTTT.

The chain carries TRBV20-1 and TRBJ2-1, with a tentative D call TRBD1 (6 bases). Germline-derived CDR1 and CDR2 are DFQATT and SNEGSKA (reference sequence). Trimming stripped 5 bases from V and 14 bases from J, with 16 bases between. This CDR3 contains 11 residues. CDR3 coding DNA: TGCAGTGCTGGGGAAGGGGGTGGAAAGTTCTTC. Translating gives CSAGEGGGKFF.

This chain uses TRBV2 with TRBJ1-5; D gene ambiguous. Germline V gene sequence: CDR1 SNHLY, CDR2 FYNNEI. This CDR3 is 14 amino acids long. V shed 7 bases and J shed 0 bases, with 10 bases lying between them. This CDR3 is CASTYSDSNQPQHF. The CDR3 DNA sequence: TGTGCCAGCACTTACAGTGATAGCAATCAGCCCCAGCATTTT.

The chain uses TRBV5-6 and TRBJ2-7; tentative D call: TRBD1 (5 bases). Germline CDR1 reads SGHDT; CDR2 reads YYEEEE. With 4 bases removed from V and 3 bases from J, the gap between germline ends came to 17 bases. There are 15 residues in the CDR3. CDR3 nucleotides: TGTGCCAGCAGCGGCCGGACAAGGAATATCTACGAGCAGTACTTC. Protein: CASSGRTRNIYEQYF.

V and J are TRBV6-6 and TRBJ1-1; D is perhaps TRBD1 (6 bases). V was pared by 5 bases and J by 3 bases, with 16 bases between. CDR1 and CDR2 from the germline V gene are MNHNY and SVGAGI (reference sequence). The CDR3 is 15 residues long. The CDR3 loop reads CASSPGGGWDTEAFF. DNA of the CDR3: TGTGCCAGCAGTCCCGGGGGGGGCTGGGACACTGAAGCTTTCTTT.

The table lists this clone with a few counts. This chain uses TRBV6-6 with TRBJ2-3; perhaps TRBD2 as D (5 bases). Germline loops: CDR1 MNHNY, CDR2 SVGAGI (reference sequence). The CDR3 is 16 amino acids. The V end lost 11 bases, the J end lost 1 base, and 22 bases lay between the germline ends. The DNA for the CDR3 is TGTGCCGGTTCGAGAGGACTCCTCGCCCGCACAGATACGCAGTATTTT. This codes for CAGSRGLLARTDTQYF.

The chain joins TRBV5-1 to TRBJ2-1, with 10 nucleotides matching TRBD2. Germline V gene lookup returns CDR1 SGHRS and CDR2 YFSETQ. The CDR3 spans 16 residues. The V and J ends lost 3 bases and 6 bases, in that order; junction bases with no gene match: 9. The CDR3 sequence is CASSWILAGTTNEQFF. CDR3 sequence (DNA): TGCGCCAGCAGCTGGATACTAGCGGGGACTACCAATGAGCAGTTCTTC.

The chain recombines TRBV6-1 with TRBJ1-2, with 11 bases aligning to TRBD1. Germline CDR1 reads MNHNS; CDR2 reads SASEGT. The J segment lost 3 bases and the V segment lost 1 base, leaving 1 base of the junction unmatched. This CDR3 is built from 15 residues. CDR3 in DNA: TGTGCCAGCAGTGAAGGGACAGGGGGCTACTATGGCTACACCTTC. Its translation: CASSEGTGGYYGYTF.